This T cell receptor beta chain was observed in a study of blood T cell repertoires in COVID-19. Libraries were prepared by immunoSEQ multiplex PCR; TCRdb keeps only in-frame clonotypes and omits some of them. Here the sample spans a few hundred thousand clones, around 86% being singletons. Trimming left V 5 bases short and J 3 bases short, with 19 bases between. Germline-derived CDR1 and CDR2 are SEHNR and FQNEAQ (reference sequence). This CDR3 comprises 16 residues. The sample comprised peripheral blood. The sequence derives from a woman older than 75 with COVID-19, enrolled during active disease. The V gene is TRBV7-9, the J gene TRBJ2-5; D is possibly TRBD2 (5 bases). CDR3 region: CASSHRPSGSEETQYF. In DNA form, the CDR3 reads TGTGCCAGCAGCCATAGGCCGTCGGGGTCAGAAGAGACCCAGTACTTC.